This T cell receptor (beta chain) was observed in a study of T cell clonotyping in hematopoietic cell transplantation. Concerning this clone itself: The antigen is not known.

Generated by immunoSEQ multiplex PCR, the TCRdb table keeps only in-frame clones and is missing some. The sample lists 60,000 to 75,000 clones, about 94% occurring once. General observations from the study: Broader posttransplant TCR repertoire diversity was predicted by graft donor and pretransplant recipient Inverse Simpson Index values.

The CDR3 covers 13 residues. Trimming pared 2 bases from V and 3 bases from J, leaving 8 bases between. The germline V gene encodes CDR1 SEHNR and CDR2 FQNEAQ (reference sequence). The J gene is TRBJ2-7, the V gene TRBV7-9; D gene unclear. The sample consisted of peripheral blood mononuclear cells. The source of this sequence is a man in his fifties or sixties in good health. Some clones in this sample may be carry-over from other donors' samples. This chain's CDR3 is CASSLLQSYEQYF. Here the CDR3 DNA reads TGTGCCAGCAGCTTATTACAGAGCTACGAGCAGTACTTC.